The source of this T cell receptor beta chain is a study of regulatory T cells in long-lasting Graves disease. Time point defined: newly diagnosed GD, antithyroid drugs for less than 3 months. Isolated PBMC RNA provided the starting material for the TCR library. The length of the CDR3 is 16 residues. The germline V gene has CDR1 MNHNS and CDR2 SASEGT. The V gene end was trimmed by 5 bases and the J gene end by 9 bases; junction bases not matched to a gene: 8. This clonotype was seen many times. Libraries of TCR beta came from iRepertoire HTBI primers plus Arm-PCR of CDR3 regions. From the multiplex PCR reads, TCRdb called clonotypes with MiXCR, one entry per CDR3 protein. The profile shows fewer than 400,000 distinct CDR3 sequences, more than 15% of them singletons.

The chain couples TRBV6-1 to TRBJ2-2, with TRBD2 identical over 14 bases. The receptor's source is a female donor with Graves disease. The sample here was peripheral blood mononuclear cells (PBMCs), taken at new diagnosis, from a patient treated with antithyroid drugs. CDR3 coding DNA: TGTGCCAGCAGTCGCGGGACTAGCGGGAGTACTAGGGAGCTGTTTTTT. It encodes CASSRGTSGSTRELFF.